The clone carrying this TCR beta chain turned up a few times. Its antigen is unknown. TCR alpha and beta CDR3 regions were amplified from RNA using iRepertoire nested multiplex PCR. From the multiplex PCR reads, TCRdb called clonotypes with MiXCR, one entry per CDR3 protein. The table records around 130,000 distinct CDR3 sequences, about 25% of them present only once. This entry comes from a study of glioma-infiltrating T cells. Broader study findings: Gliomas, especially low-grade, showed above-expected tissue-blood divergence; non-neoplastic patients showed below. Tissue and blood shared very few CDR3 sequences.

V lost 5 bases and J 3 bases, leaving 14 bases between the germline ends. In germline, CDR1 is MGHRA, CDR2 YSYEKL. The CDR3 extends over 16 amino acids. This rearrangement joins TRBV4-1 to TRBJ2-6; D may be TRBD1 (5 bases). The TCR originated in a human donor with low-grade glioma or glioblastoma, undergoing nonglioma brain surgery, or in good health (not recorded which). The sample comprised glioma tissue, nonneoplastic brain tissue, or PBMCs (not recorded which). The CDR3, as DNA: TGCGCCAGCAGCTTCACCCCAGGGAATGGGGCCAACGTCCTGACTTTC. This sequence encodes CASSFTPGNGANVLTF.